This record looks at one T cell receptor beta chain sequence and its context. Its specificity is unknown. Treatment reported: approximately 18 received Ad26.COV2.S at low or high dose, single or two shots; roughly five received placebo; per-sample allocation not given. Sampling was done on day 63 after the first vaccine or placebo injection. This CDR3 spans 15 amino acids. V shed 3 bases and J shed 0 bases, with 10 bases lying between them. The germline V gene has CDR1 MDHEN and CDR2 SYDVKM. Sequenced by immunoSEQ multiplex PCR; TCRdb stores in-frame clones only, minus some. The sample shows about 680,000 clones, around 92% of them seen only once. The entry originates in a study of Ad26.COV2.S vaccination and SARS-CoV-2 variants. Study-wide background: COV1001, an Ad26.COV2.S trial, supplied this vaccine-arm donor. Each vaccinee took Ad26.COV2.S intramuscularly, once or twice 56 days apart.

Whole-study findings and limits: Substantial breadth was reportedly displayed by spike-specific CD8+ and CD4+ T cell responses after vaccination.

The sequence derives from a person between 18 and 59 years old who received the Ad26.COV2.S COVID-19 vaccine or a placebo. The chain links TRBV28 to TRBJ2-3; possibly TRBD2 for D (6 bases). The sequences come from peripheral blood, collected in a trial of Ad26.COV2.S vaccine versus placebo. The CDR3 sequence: CASSFGSGSTDTQYF. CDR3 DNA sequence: TGTGCCAGCAGTTTTGGCAGCGGGAGCACAGATACGCAGTATTTT.